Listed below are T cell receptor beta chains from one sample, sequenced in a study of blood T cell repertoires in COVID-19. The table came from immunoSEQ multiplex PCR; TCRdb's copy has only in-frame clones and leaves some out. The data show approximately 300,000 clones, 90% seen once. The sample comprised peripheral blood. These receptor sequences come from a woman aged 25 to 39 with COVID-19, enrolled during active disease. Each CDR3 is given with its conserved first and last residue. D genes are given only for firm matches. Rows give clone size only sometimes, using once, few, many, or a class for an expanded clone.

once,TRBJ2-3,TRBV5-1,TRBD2,TGCGCCAGCAGCCTAACTACTAGCGGGAGAGGGGGTTTCACAGATACGCAGTATTTT,CASSLTTSGRGGFTDTQYF
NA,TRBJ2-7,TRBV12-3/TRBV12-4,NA,TGTGCCAGCAGTTTCGGGGACGAGCAGTACTTC,CASSFGDEQYF
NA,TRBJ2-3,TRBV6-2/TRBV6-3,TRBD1,TGTGCCAGCAGTTACTCCCAGGGGGCTATCACAGATACGCAGTATTTT,CASSYSQGAITDTQYF
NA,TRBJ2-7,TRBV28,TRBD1,TGTGCCAGCAGTTTATGGCGGGACAGGGTGCGGTACGAGCAGTACTTC,CASSLWRDRVRYEQYF
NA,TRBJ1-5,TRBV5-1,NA,TGCGCCAGCAGCTTGACCCCGGGGCTAAACGGGGGGCCCCAGCATTTT,CASSLTPGLNGGPQHF
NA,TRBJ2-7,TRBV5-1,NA,TGCGCCAGCAGCTTGGCCGACAGGAGCTACGAGCAGTACTTC,CASSLADRSYEQYF
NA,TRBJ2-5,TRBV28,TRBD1,TGTGCCAGCAGCACCGGACAGGGACAGACCCAGTACTTC,CASSTGQGQTQYF
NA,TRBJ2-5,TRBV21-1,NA,TGTGCCAGCCGAGAGACCCAGTACTTC,CASRETQYF
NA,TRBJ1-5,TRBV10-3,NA,TGTGCCATCGGTGGAGGGTCGGGCAATCAGCCCCAGCATTTT,CAIGGGSGNQPQHF
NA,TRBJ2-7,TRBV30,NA,TGTGCCTGGAGTGTACGGGAGGAGCAGTACTTC,CAWSVREEQYF
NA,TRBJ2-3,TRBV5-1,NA,TGCGCCAGCAGCCCTAATCGAGGGACAGATACGCAGTATTTT,CASSPNRGTDTQYF
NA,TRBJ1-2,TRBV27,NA,TGTGCCAGCAGTTCCGGCCTTCGGGGGGCGGGTGGCTACACCTTC,CASSSGLRGAGGYTF
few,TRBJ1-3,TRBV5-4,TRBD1,TGTGCCAGCAGCTTGGATGGGACAGCGGGAAACACCATATATTTT,CASSLDGTAGNTIYF
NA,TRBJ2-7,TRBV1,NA,TGCACCAGCAGCCCACTAGCGGAGGAAACCTACGAGCAGTACTTC,CTSSPLAEETYEQYF
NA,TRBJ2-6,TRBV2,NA,TGTGCCAGCAGTGCTGAGAGGACATCTGGGGCCAACGTCCTGACTTTC,CASSAERTSGANVLTF
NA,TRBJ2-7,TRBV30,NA,TGTGCCTGGAACAGGGACTCCTACGAGCAGTACTTC,CAWNRDSYEQYF
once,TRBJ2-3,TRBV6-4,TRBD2,TGTGCCAGCAGTGAGACAGCGGGAGGTACTGATACGCAGTATTTT,CASSETAGGTDTQYF
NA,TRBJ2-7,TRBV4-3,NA,TGCGCCAGCAGCCAAGATCTGGCGGGCCCGGGATCATCCTACGAGCAGTACTTC,CASSQDLAGPGSSYEQYF
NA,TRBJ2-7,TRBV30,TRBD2,TGTGCCTGGAGTGGGGGTGGCGGGAGCTCCTACGAGCAGTACTTC,CAWSGGGGSSYEQYF
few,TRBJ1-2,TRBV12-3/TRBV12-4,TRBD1,TGTGCCAGCAAGACAGGGGGCGACTATGGCTACACCTTC,CASKTGGDYGYTF
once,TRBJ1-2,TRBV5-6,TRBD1,TGTGCCAGCAGCTTGTCGAGACAGGGACATGGCTACACCTTC,CASSLSRQGHGYTF
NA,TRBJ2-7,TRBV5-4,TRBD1,TGTGCCAGCAGCTCTGGTAGGGACAGGGGGCGCGACGAGCAGTACTTC,CASSSGRDRGRDEQYF
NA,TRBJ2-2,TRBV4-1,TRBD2,TGCGCCAGCAGCCAAAGGTCTAGCGGGATGGCGGGCACCGGGGAGCTGTTTTTT,CASSQRSSGMAGTGELFF
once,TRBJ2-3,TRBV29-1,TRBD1,TGCAGCGTTGGAAGGGTGGACAGGGAAAGAGATACGCAGTATTTT,CSVGRVDRERDTQYF
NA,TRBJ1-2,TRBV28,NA,TGTGCCAGCAGTTTTACGGGGAGGGATGGCTACACCTTC,CASSFTGRDGYTF
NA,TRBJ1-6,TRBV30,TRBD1,TGTGCCTGGAGTGACAGGGGGCGGTCACCCCTCCACTTT,CAWSDRGRSPLHF
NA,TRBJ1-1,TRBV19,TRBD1,TGTGCCAGTAAGGGGACAGGGTGGGGGAACACTGAAGCTTTCTTT,CASKGTGWGNTEAFF
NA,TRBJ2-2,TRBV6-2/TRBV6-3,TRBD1,TGTGCCAGCAGTTACTCGAGTTGGACAGGGAGCACCGGGGAGCTGTTTTTT,CASSYSSWTGSTGELFF
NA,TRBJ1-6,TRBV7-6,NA,TGTGCCAGCAGCGGCGGGACGCCTTTCTGGCGGCCCCTCCACTTT,CASSGGTPFWRPLHF
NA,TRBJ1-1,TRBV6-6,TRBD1,TGTGCCAGCAGTAAGCAACAGGGGGCGAGGACTGAAGCTTTCTTT,CASSKQQGARTEAFF
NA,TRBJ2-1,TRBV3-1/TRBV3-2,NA,TGTGCCAGCAGCCAAGATCTAGTATACAATGAGCAGTTCTTC,CASSQDLVYNEQFF